These 9 T cell receptor beta chains share one sample of origin, sequenced in a study of blood T cell repertoires in COVID-19. Assay used: immunoSEQ multiplex PCR; TCRdb lists only in-frame clones, some missing. The repertoire includes approximately 150,000 clones, 80% of them detected once, and roughly 4.7% sits in the top ten. Input material: peripheral blood. The origin of the receptors is a woman between 50 and 59 years old with acute or convalescent COVID-19.

There are a few counts of this clone. V is TRBV15 and J is TRBJ1-1; D is possibly TRBD1 (5 bases). The CDR3 spans 15 residues. CDR1 and CDR2 (germline): LNHNV, YYDKDF (reference sequence). Trimming removed 0 bases from V and 5 bases from J, with 13 bases in between. The CDR3 coding sequence is TGTGCCACCAGCAGAGATCGCGGGGGAAGGACTGAAGCTTTCTTT. Its protein product is CATSRDRGGRTEAFF.

This chain uses TRBV7-3 with TRBJ1-1; the D is unclear. The V end lost 3 bases, the J end lost 0 bases, and 5 bases lay between the germline ends. The V gene's germline CDR1 is SGHTA and CDR2 FQGTGA. The CDR3 is made up of 13 amino acids. The CDR3 spells CASSLTMNTEAFF. CDR3 DNA sequence: TGTGCCAGCAGCTTGACAATGAACACTGAAGCTTTCTTT.

CDR3 DNA: TGTGCCAGCAGCCAAGGACCAGGGAATGGCTACACCTTC. Residues: CASSQGPGNGYTF. The V call is TRBV3-1 (or the pseudogene TRBV3-2), the J call TRBJ1-2, with D tentatively TRBD1 (5 bases). Trimming took 1 base from V and 6 from J, leaving 9 bases between them. This CDR3 is 13 amino acids long. Germline CDR1 is LGHDT and CDR2 is YNNKEL (reference sequence).

V gene TRBV5-6 combines with J gene TRBJ2-1, with D possibly matching TRBD2 (5 bases). This CDR3 comprises 12 residues. From germline, CDR1 is SGHDT and CDR2 YYEEEE. Trimming pared 5 bases from V and 7 bases from J, leaving 10 bases between. The CDR3 sequence is CASSREPNEQFF. The CDR3 nucleotides read TGTGCCAGCAGTCGGGAACCAAATGAGCAGTTCTTC.

The chain is built from TRBV2 and TRBJ1-4; D remains unclear. The germline gives CDR1 SNHLY, CDR2 FYNNEI. The ends were cut back, 5 bases at V and 8 bases at J, with 18 bases in the middle. The CDR3 is 15 residues long. In nucleotides, the CDR3 is TGTGCCAGCAGTTCAGACGGGCGAGGGAAGGAAAAACTGTTTTTT. This encodes CASSSDGRGKEKLFF.

V usage is TRBV19 and J usage is TRBJ1-3, with 7 bases lining up with TRBD1. Germline CDR1 and CDR2: LNHDA and SQIVND (reference sequence). Trimming cost V 5 bases and J 2 bases; bases outside gene matches: 12. The CDR3 has 17 residues. The CDR3 bases are TGTGCCAGTAGTCCCCGAAGGACAGGCTTCCCTGGAAACACCATATATTTT. Protein sequence: CASSPRRTGFPGNTIYF.

The V gene is TRBV2, the J gene TRBJ2-7, with D unclear. From germline, CDR1 is SNHLY and CDR2 FYNNEI. The CDR3 is 11 residues long. V shed 7 bases and J shed 5 bases, with 9 bases lying between them. CDR3 sequence reads: CASIQSHEQYF. The DNA of the CDR3 is TGTGCCAGCATACAATCCCACGAGCAGTACTTC. Full variable domain (missing parts from reference TRBV2 and TRBJ2-7): EPEVTQTPSHQVTQMGQEVILRCVPISNHLYFYWYRQILGQKVEFLVSFYNNEISEKSEIFDDQFSVERPDGSNFTLKIRSTKLEDSAMYFCASIQSHEQYFGPGTRLTVT.

The CDR3 DNA is TGCGCCAGCAGCCCCGGGACTTGGGGTACTGAAGCTTTCTTT. Protein sequence: CASSPGTWGTEAFF. This chain connects TRBV4-3 to TRBJ1-1, with TRBD1 as a possible D gene (5 bases). The CDR3 sequence is 14 residues long. The germline CDR1 and CDR2 sequences are LGHNA and YSLEER. V lost 4 bases, J lost 5 bases, and 14 bases lay in between.

The chain uses TRBV6-5 and TRBJ1-5; no clear D gene. The CDR3 runs to 13 residues. The germline V and J ends were trimmed by 3 bases and 5 bases, with 8 bases remaining between them. From germline, CDR1 is MNHEY and CDR2 SVGAGI. The DNA of the CDR3 is TGTGCCAGCAGTTATGACATTGATCAGCCCCAGCATTTT. Protein: CASSYDIDQPQHF.